Below, one T cell receptor (beta chain) is given with its context. The antigen is not known. This entry is derived from a study of cytotoxic CD8 clonotypes in ibrutinib-treated CLL. Looking at the study overall: The study included 11 relapsed/refractory and roughly 15 treatment-naive patients; about 18 had IGHV unmutated disease. Among responders, roughly 25 were partial and 2 complete; after median about 72 months, around 15 stayed remitted and some twelve progressed. General study points: Public clonotypes showed up rarely, and on treatment they shrank or held steady. Clonality went up at ibrutinib response and then declined back toward baseline at progression.

The table came from immunoSEQ multiplex PCR; TCRdb's copy has only in-frame clones and leaves some out. The data show 57,000 or so clones, 50% to 70% seen once. The V end lost 5 bases, the J end lost 10 bases, and 9 bases lay between the germline ends. CDR1 MNHEY and CDR2 SMNVEV come from the germline V gene (reference sequence). CDR3 size: 11 residues. The chain is built from TRBV27 and TRBJ2-1; D is perhaps TRBD2 (6 bases). The sequence was collected from a human donor with chronic lymphocytic leukemia. This specimen consisted of PBMCs, obtained at disease progression, from a patient treated with ibrutinib. This chain's CDR3 is CASSIADEQFF. CDR3 bases: TGTGCCAGCAGTATAGCGGACGAGCAGTTCTTC.